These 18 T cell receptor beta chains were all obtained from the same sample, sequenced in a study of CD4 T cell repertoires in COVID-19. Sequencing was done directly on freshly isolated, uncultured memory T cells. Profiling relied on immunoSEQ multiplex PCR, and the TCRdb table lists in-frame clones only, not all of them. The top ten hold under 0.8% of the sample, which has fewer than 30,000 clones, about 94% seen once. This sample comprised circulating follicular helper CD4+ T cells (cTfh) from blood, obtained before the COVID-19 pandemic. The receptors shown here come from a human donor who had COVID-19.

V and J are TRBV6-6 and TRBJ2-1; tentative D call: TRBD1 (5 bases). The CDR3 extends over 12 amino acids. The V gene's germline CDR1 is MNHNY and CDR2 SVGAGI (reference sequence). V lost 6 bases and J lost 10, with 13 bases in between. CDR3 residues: CASRMSGLEQFF. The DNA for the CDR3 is TGTGCCAGCAGGATGTCAGGGCTCGAGCAGTTCTTC.

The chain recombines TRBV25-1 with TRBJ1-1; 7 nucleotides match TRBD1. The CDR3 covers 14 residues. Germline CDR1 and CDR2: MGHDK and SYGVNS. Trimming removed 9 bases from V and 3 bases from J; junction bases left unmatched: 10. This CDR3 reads CASKGAREDTEAFF. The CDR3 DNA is TGTGCCAGTAAGGGGGCTAGGGAGGACACTGAAGCTTTCTTT.

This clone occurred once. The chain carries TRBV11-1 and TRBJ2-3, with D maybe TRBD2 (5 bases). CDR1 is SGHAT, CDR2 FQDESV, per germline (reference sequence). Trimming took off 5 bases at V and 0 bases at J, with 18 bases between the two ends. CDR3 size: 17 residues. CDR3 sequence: CASSVRELIPSTDTQYF. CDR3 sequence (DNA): TGTGCCAGCAGCGTACGGGAATTAATTCCTAGCACAGATACGCAGTATTTT.

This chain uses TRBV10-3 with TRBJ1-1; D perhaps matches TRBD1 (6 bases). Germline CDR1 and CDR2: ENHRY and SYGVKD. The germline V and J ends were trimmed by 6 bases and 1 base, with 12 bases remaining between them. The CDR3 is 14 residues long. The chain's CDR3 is CAISELTGNTEAFF. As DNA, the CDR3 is TGTGCCATCAGCGAATTGACAGGGAACACTGAAGCTTTCTTT.

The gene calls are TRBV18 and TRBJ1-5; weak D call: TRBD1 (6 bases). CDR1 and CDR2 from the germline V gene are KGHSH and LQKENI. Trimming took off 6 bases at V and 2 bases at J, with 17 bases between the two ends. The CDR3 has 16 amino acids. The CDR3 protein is CASSGGGAPGNQPQHF. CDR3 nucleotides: TGTGCCAGCTCGGGTGGGGGGGCGCCGGGCAATCAGCCCCAGCATTTT.

This CDR3 is CASSSGGGGTDTQYF. DNA for the CDR3: TGTGCCAGTAGCTCCGGGGGAGGGGGCACAGATACGCAGTATTTT. The V and J genes are TRBV19 and TRBJ2-3; 7 bases are shared with TRBD2. After removal of 6 bases from V and 1 base from J, the junction contained 7 bases not matched to a gene. This CDR3 region has 15 residues. Germline CDR1 and CDR2: LNHDA and SQIVND (reference sequence).

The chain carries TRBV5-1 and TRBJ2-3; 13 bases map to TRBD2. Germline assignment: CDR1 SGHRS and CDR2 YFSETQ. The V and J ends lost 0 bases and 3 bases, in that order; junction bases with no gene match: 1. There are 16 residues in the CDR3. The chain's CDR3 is CASSLGLAGGTDTQYF. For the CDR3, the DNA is TGCGCCAGCAGCTTGGGACTAGCGGGGGGAACAGATACGCAGTATTTT.

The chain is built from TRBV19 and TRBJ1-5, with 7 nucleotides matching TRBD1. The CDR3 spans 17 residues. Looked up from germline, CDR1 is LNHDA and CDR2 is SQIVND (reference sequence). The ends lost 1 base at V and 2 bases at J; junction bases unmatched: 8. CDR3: CASSIVKGARGNQPQHF. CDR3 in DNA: TGTGCCAGTAGTATAGTTAAGGGGGCCCGAGGCAATCAGCCCCAGCATTTT.

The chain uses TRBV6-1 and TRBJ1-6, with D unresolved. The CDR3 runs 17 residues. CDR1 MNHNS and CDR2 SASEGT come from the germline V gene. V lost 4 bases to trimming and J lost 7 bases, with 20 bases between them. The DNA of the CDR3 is TGTGCCAGCAGTGGGCTGAACCCCACCTGGGCAAATTCACCCCTCCACTTT. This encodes CASSGLNPTWANSPLHF.

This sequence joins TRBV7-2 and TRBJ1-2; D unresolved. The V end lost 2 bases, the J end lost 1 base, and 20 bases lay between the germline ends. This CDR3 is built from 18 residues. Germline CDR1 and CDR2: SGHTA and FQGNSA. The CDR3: CASSLLNSPPPINYGYTF. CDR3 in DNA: TGTGCCAGCAGCTTACTCAACTCACCCCCACCTATTAACTATGGCTACACCTTC.

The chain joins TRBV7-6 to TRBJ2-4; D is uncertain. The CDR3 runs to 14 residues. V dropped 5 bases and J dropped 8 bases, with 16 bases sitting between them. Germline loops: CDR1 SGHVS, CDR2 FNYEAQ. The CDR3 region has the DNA TGTGCCAGCAGCCACGGCAGCCCTCAGGACATTCAGTACTTC. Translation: CASSHGSPQDIQYF.

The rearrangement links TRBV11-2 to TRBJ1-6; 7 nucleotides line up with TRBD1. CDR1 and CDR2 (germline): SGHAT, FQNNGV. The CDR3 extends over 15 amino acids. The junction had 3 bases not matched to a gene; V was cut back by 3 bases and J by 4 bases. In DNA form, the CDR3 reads TGTGCCAGCAGCTTCGGGACAGATTATAATTCACCCCTCCACTTT. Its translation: CASSFGTDYNSPLHF.

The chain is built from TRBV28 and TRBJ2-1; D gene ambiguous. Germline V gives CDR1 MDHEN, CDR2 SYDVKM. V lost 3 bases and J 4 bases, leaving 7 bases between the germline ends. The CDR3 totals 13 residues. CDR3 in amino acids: CASSLSRYNEQFF. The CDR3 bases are TGTGCCAGCAGTTTGTCCAGGTACAATGAGCAGTTCTTC.

CDR3 coding DNA: TGTGCCAGCAGCTTGGGTGGGGGGACAGGGATAATGGGTACTGAAGCTTTCTTT. Encoded protein: CASSLGGGTGIMGTEAFF. The chain recombines TRBV7-8 with TRBJ1-1, with 9 bases matching TRBD1. V lost 3 bases, J lost 5 bases, and 16 bases stayed unmatched. The CDR3 is 18 residues long. Germline values: CDR1 SGHVS, CDR2 FQNEAQ.

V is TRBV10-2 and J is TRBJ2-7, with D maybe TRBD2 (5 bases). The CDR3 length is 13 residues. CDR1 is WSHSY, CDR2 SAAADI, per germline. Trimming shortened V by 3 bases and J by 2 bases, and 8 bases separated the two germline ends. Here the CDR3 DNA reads TGCGCCAGCAGTGACGGCGGGCCCTACGAGCAGTACTTC. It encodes CASSDGGPYEQYF.

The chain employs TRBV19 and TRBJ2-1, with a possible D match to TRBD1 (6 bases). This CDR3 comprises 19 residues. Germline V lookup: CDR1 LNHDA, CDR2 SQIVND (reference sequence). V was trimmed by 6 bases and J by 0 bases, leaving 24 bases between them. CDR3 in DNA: TGTGCCAGTAGCCGCCGGGACAAGGGCTCCCGGGACTCCTACAATGAGCAGTTCTTC. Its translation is CASSRRDKGSRDSYNEQFF.

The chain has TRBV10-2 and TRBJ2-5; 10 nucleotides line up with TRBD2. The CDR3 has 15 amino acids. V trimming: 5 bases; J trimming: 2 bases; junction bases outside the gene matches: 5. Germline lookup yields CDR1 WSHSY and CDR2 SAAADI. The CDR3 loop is CASSRTSGAQETQYF. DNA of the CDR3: TGCGCCAGCAGTCGGACTAGCGGAGCTCAAGAGACCCAGTACTTC.

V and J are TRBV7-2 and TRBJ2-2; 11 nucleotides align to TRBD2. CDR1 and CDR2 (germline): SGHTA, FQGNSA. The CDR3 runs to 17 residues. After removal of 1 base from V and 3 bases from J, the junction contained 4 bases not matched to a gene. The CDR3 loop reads CASSLVAGGPYTGELFF. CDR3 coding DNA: TGTGCCAGCAGCTTAGTAGCGGGAGGGCCTTACACCGGGGAGCTGTTTTTT.